Presented here are 5 T cell receptor beta chains from one specimen sequenced in a study of T cell repertoires in urothelial bladder cancer. The repertoire was sequenced with immunoSEQ multiplex PCR; TCRdb's copy has only in-frame clones and lacks some. In the table there are under 15,000 clones, around two thirds of which are singletons. Input material: tumor-infiltrating cells from bladder cancer. The receptors come from a human donor with urothelial carcinoma.

The CDR3, as DNA: TGTGCCATCACCGACCCCGGGACAGGGGGCCCCCTTAACTATGGCTACACCTTC. Translating gives CAITDPGTGGPLNYGYTF. V and J are TRBV10-3 and TRBJ1-2, with 12 nucleotides matching TRBD1. V shed 7 bases and J 1 base; nucleotides not matched to a gene: 13. This CDR3 is 18 amino acids long. Germline V gives CDR1 ENHRY, CDR2 SYGVKD.

This clone turned up a few times. The rearrangement joins TRBV4-2 to TRBJ1-6, with D possibly TRBD1 on 6 matching bases. Trimming left V 1 base short and J 10 bases short, with 14 bases between. Germline V gene sequence: CDR1 LGHNA, CDR2 YNFKEQ. The CDR3 consists of 15 residues. Here the CDR3 reads CASSQGDRGGSPLHF. CDR3 nucleotides: TGTGCCAGCAGCCAAGGGGATAGGGGGGGATCACCCCTCCACTTT.

V usage is TRBV20-1 and J usage is TRBJ2-7, with D hard to call. CDR1 DFQATT and CDR2 SNEGSKA come from the germline V gene (reference sequence). CDR3 length: 11 amino acids. Deletions cut 3 bases from V and 2 bases from J, with 5 bases between. CDR3 loop: CSARATYEQYF. CDR3 sequence (DNA): TGCAGTGCTAGGGCAACCTACGAGCAGTACTTC.

A remark on this clone: A much larger clone sits a single nucleotide away, making a read error possible. The chain is built from TRBV7-2 and TRBJ2-3; TRBD2 matches at 8 bases. V trimming: 3 bases; J trimming: 5 bases; junction bases outside the gene matches: 7. Germline V CDR1 and CDR2: SGHTA, FQGNSA. This CDR3 is built from 15 residues. The CDR3 sequence is CASSLGGGRGDTQYF. CDR3 coding DNA: TGTGCCAGCAGCTTGGGCGGGGGGCGGGGAGATACGCAGTATTTT.

V usage is TRBV6-5 and J usage is TRBJ1-1; 7 nucleotides agree with TRBD1. Trimming cost V 6 bases and J 1 base; bases outside gene matches: 5. The germline CDR1 and CDR2 sequences are MNHEY and SVGAGI. This CDR3 region has 14 residues. The CDR3 DNA follows: TGTGCCAGCAGGGGGGGACAGCGGAACACTGAAGCTTTCTTT. Translating gives CASRGGQRNTEAFF.